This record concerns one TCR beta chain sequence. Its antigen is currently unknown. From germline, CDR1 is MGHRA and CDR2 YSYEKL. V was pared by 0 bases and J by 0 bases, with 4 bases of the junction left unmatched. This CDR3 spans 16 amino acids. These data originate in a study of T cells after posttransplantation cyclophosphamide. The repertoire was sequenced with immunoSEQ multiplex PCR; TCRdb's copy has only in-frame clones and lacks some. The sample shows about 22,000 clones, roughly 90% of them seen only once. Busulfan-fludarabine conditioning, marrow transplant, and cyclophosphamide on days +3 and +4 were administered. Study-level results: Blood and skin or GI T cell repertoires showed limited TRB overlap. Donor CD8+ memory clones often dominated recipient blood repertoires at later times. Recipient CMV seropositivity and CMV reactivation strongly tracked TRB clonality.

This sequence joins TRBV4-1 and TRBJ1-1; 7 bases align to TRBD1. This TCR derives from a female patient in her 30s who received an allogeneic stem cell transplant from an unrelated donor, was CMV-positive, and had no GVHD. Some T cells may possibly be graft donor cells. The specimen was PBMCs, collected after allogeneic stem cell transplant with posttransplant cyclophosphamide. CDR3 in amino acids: CASSQEGGRMNTEAFF. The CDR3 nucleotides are TGCGCCAGCAGCCAAGAAGGGGGCAGAATGAACACTGAAGCTTTCTTT.